This T cell receptor (beta chain) was recorded in a study of OX40 agonist ivuxolimab in advanced cancers. Method: immunoSEQ multiplex PCR; TCRdb's copy keeps in-frame clones and lacks some. The top ten hold less than 30% of the sample, which has about 32,000 clones, more than 75% seen once. Per the germline V gene, CDR1 is MNHNS and CDR2 is SASEGT. This CDR3 is 13 amino acids long. Trimming cost V 1 base and J 5 bases, with 5 bases left between them. The chain carries TRBV6-1 and TRBJ2-2; D is uncertain. Material: CD4+ or CD8+ T cells sorted from blood, obtained in a trial of the OX40 agonist ivuxolimab. This clonotype originated in an adult with an advanced solid tumor such as melanoma, head and neck, liver or kidney cancer. The CDR3 reads CASSEGWTGELFF. CDR3 sequence (DNA): TGTGCCAGCAGTGAAGGGTGGACCGGGGAGCTGTTTTTT.